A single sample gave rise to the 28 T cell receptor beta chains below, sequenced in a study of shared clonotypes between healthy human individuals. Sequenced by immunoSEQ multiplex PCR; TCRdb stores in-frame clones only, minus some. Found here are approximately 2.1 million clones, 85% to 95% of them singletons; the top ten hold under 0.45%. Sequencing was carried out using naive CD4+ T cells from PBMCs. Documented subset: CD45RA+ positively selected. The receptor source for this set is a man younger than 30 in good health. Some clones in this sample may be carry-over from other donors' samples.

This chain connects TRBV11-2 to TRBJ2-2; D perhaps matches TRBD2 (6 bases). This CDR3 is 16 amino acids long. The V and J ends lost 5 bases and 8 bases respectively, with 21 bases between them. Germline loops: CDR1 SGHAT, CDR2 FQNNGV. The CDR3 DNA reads TGTGCCAGCAGCCCCACGGGATTTGGGAGGATGGGGGAGCTGTTTTTT. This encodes CASSPTGFGRMGELFF.

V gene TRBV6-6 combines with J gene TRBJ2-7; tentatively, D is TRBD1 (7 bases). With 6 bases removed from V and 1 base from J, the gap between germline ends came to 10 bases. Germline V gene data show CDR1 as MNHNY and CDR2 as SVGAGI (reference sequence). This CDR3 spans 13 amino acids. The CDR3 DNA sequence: TGTGCCAGCAGCGGGGGACAGTCCTACGAGCAGTACTTC. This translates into CASSGGQSYEQYF.

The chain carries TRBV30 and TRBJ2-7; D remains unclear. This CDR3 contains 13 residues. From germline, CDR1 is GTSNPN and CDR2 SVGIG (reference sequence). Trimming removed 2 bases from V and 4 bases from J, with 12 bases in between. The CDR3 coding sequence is TGTGCCTGGAGTATCACAAAACTTTACGAGCAGTACTTC. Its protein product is CAWSITKLYEQYF.

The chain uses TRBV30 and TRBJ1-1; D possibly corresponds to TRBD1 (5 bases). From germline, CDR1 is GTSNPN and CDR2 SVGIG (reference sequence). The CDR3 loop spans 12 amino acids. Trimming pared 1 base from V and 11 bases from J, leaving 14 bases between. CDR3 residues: CAWSGSDRDAFF. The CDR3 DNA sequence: TGTGCCTGGAGTGGGTCGGATAGGGACGCTTTCTTT.

The DNA for the CDR3 is TGTGCCAGCAGTTTTATGGGTTTAGCGAGATACAATGAGCAGTTCTTC. Translation gives CASSFMGLARYNEQFF. This chain links TRBV28 with TRBJ2-1; a possible D gene is TRBD2 (5 bases). This CDR3 comprises 16 residues. CDR1 and CDR2 from the germline V gene are MDHEN and SYDVKM. Trimming pared 3 bases from V and 4 bases from J, leaving 16 bases between. The full variable domain, with the rest looked up from reference TRBV28 and TRBJ2-1, is DVKVTQSSRYLVKRTGEKVFLECVQDMDHENMFWYRQDPGLGLRLIYFSYDVKMKEKGDIPEGYSVSREKKERFSLILESASTNQTSMYLCASSFMGLARYNEQFFGPGTRLTVL.

CDR3 in DNA: TGTGCCAGCAGTTACTCAGGGGGCGGTGAAGCTTTCTTT. Translation gives CASSYSGGGEAFF. The chain joins TRBV6-5 to TRBJ1-1, with TRBD1 identical over 7 bases. V dropped 0 bases and J dropped 7; count of bases not matched to a gene: 2. The CDR3 has 13 residues. Germline V gene sequence: CDR1 MNHEY, CDR2 SVGAGI.

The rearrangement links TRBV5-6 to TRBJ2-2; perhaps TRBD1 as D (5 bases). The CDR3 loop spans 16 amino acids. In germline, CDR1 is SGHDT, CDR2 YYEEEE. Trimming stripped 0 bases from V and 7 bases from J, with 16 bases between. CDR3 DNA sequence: TGTGCCAGCAGCTTGGAAATTGGGGCGCATATCGGGGAGCTGTTTTTT. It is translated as CASSLEIGAHIGELFF.

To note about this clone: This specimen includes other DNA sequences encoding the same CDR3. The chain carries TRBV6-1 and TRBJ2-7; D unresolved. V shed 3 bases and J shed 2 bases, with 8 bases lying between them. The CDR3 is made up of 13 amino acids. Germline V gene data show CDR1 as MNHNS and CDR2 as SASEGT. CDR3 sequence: CASSEADPYEQYF. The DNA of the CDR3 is TGTGCCAGCAGTGAGGCGGACCCCTACGAGCAGTACTTC.

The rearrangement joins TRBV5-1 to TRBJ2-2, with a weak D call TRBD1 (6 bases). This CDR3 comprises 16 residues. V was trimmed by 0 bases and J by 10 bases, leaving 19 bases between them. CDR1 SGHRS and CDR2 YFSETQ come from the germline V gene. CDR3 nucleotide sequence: TGCGCCAGCAGCTTGGCCCAAGGGACACTCGGGTCGGAGCTGTTTTTT. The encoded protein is CASSLAQGTLGSELFF.

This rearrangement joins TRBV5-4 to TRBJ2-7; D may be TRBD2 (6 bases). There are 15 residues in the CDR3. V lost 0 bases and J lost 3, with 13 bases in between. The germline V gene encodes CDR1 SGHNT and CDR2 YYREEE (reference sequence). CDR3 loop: CASSLGALGGYEQYF. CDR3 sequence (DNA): TGTGCCAGCAGCTTGGGGGCATTGGGGGGCTACGAGCAGTACTTC.

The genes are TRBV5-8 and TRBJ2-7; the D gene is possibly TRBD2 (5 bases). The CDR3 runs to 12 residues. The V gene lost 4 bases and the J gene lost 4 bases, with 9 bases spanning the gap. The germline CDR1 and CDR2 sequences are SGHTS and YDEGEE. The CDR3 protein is CASSPGNYEQYF. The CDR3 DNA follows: TGTGCCAGCAGCCCGGGAAATTACGAGCAGTACTTC.

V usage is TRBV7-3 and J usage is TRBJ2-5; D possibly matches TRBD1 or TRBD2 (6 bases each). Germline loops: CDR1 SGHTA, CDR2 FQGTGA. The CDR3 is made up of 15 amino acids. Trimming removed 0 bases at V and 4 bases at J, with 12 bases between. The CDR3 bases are TGTGCCAGCAGCTTAACGGGGGGCGCAGGAGAGACCCAGTACTTC. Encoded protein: CASSLTGGAGETQYF.

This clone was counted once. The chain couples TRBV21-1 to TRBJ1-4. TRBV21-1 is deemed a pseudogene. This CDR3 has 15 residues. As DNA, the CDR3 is TGTGCCAGCAGCAAAGCGCCCGAGCTTGTCGAAAAACTGTTTTTT. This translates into CASSKAPELVEKLFF.

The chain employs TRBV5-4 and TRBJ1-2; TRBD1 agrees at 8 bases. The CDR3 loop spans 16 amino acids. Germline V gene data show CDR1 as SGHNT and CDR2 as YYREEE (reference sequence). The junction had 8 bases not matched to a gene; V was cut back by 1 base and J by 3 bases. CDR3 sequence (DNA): TGTGCCAGCAGCTTGTTCGGCCCGGACAGGGACTATGGCTACACCTTC. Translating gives CASSLFGPDRDYGYTF.

CDR3: CASSGNRGVGGNTIYF. The CDR3 DNA reads as TGTGCCAGCAGTGGAAACAGGGGAGTTGGTGGAAACACCATATATTTT. V is TRBV6-1 and J is TRBJ1-3; 7 bases agree with TRBD1. The V and J ends lost 4 bases and 3 bases, in that order; junction bases with no gene match: 9. The CDR3 runs 16 residues. CDR1 MNHNS and CDR2 SASEGT come from the germline V gene.

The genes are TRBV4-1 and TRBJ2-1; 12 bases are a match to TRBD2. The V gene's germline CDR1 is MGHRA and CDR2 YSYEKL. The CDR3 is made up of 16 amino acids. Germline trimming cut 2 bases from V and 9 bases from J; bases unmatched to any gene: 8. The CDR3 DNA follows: TGCGCCAGCAGCCAACCGAGTCTAGCGGGAGGGGGTGAGCAGTTCTTC. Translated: CASSQPSLAGGGEQFF.

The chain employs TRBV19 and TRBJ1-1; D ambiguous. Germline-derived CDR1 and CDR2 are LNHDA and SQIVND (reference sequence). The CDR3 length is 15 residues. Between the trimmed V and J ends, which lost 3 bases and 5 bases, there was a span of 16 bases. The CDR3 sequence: CASSIGKLGGTEAFF. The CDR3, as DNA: TGTGCCAGTAGTATCGGAAAACTGGGAGGTACTGAAGCTTTCTTT.

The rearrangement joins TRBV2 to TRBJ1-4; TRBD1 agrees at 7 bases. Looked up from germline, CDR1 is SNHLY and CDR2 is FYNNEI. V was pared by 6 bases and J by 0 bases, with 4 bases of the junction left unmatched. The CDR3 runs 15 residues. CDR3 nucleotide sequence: TGTGCCAGCAGGAAGACAGGGTCAACTAATGAAAAACTGTTTTTT. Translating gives CASRKTGSTNEKLFF.

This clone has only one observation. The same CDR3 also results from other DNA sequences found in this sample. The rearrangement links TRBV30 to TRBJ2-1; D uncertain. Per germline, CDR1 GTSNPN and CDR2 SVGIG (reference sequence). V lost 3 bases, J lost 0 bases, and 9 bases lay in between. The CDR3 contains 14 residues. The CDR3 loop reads CAWRGVSSYNEQFF. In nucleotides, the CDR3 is TGTGCCTGGAGGGGCGTTAGCTCCTACAATGAGCAGTTCTTC.

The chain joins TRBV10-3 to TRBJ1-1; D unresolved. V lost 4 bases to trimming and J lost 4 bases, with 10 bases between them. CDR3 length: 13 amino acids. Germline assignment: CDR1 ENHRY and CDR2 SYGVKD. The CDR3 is CAISGTEVTEAFF. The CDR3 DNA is TGTGCCATCAGTGGGACTGAAGTCACTGAAGCTTTCTTT.

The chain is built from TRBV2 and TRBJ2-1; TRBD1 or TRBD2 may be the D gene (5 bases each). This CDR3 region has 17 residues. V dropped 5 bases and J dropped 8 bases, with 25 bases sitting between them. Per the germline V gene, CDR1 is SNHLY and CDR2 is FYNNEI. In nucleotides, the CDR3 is TGTGCCAGCAGTCGAACCCGGGGCCCAGGCTCCGGCGATGAGCAGTTCTTC. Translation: CASSRTRGPGSGDEQFF. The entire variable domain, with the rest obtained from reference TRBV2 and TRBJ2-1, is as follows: EPEVTQTPSHQVTQMGQEVILRCVPISNHLYFYWYRQILGQKVEFLVSFYNNEISEKSEIFDDQFSVERPDGSNFTLKIRSTKLEDSAMYFCASSRTRGPGSGDEQFFGPGTRLTVL.

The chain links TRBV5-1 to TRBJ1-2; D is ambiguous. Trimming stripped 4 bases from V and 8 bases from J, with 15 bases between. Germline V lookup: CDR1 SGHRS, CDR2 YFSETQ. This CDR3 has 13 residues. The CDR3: CASSPSEAEGYTF. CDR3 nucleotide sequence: TGCGCCAGCAGCCCGAGTGAAGCGGAGGGCTACACCTTC.

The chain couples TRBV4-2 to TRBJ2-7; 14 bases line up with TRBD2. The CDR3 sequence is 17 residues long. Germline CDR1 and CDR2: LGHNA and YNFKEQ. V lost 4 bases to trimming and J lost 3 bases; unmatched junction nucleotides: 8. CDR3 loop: CASSRGLAGGPFYEQYF. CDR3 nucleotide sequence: TGTGCCAGCAGCCGAGGACTAGCGGGAGGCCCCTTCTACGAGCAGTACTTC.

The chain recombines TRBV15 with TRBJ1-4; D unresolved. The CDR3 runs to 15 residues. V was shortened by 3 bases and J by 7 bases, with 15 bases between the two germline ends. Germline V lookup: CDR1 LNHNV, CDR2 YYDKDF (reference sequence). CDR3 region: CATSSVLSRGEKLFF. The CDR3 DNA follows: TGTGCCACCAGCAGCGTTTTGTCCCGGGGTGAAAAACTGTTTTTT.

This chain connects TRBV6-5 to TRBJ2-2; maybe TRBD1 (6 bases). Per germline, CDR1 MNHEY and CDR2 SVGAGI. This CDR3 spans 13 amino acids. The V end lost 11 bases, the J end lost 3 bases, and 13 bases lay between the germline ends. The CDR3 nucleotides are TGTGCCGTCTTACAGGGTTACACCGGGGAGCTGTTTTTT. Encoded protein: CAVLQGYTGELFF.

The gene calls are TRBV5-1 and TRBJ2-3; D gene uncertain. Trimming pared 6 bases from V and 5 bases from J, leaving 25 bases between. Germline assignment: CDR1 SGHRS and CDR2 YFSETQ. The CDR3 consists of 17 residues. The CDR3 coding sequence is TGCGCCAGCACCGCTGGGGTGCTCATATATGAGGTAGATACGCAGTATTTT. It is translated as CASTAGVLIYEVDTQYF.

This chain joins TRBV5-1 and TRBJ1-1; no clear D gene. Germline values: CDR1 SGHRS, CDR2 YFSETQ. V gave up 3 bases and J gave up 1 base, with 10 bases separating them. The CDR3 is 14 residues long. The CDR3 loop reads CASSSQERNTEAFF. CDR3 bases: TGCGCCAGCAGCTCGCAGGAACGGAACACTGAAGCTTTCTTT. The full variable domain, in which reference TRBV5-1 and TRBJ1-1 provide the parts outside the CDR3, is KAGVTQTPRYLIKTRGQQVTLSCSPISGHRSVSWYQQTPGQGLQFLFEYFSETQRNKGNFPGRFSGRQFSNSRSEMNVSTLELGDSALYLCASSSQERNTEAFFGQGTRLTVV.

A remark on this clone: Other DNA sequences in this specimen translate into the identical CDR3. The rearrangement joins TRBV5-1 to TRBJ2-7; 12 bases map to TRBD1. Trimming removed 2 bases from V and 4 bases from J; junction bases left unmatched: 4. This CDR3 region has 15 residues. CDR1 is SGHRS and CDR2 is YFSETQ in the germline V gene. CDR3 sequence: CASSLGTGGSYEQYF. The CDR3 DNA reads TGCGCCAGCAGCTTAGGGACAGGGGGCTCGTACGAGCAGTACTTC.